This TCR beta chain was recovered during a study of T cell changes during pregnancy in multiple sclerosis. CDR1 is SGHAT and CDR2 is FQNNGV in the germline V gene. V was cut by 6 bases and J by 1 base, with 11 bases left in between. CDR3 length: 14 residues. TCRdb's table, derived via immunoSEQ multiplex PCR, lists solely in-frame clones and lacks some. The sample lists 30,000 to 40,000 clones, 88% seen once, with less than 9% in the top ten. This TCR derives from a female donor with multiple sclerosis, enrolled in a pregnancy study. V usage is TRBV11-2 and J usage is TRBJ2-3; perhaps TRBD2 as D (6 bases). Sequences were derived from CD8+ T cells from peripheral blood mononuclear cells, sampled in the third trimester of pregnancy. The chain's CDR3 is CASSPWRGTDTQYF. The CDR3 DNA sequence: TGTGCCAGCAGTCCCTGGAGGGGCACAGATACGCAGTATTTT.